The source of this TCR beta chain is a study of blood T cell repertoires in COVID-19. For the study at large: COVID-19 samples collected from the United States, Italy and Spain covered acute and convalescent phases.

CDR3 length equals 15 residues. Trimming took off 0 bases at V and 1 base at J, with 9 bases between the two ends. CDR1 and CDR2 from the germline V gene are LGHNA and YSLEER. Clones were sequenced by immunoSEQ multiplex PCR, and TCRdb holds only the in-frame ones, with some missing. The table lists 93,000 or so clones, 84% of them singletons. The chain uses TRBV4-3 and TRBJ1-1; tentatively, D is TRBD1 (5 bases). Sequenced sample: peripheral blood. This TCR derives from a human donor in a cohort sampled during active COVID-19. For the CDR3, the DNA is TGCGCCAGCAGCCAAGATGGCAGGGCGAACACTGAAGCTTTCTTT. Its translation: CASSQDGRANTEAFF.